These 5 T cell receptor beta chains share one sample of origin, sequenced in a study of shared clonotypes between healthy human individuals. Sequencing used immunoSEQ multiplex PCR; TCRdb keeps in-frame clones, though not all of them. The repertoire includes some 2,000,000 clones, approximately 94% of them detected once, and about 1.1% sits in the top ten. Selected positively for CCR7 and CD45RO-negative, naive CD8 cells excluded terminally differentiated effector memory CD45RA+ cells. The sample was naive CD8+ T cells sorted from blood. The receptors were gathered from a man aged 18 to 29 in good health.

This clone appeared once. The V call is TRBV10-2, the J call TRBJ2-1; weak D call: TRBD1 (6 bases). The V and J ends lost 2 bases and 8 bases respectively, with 19 bases between them. The CDR3 totals 16 residues. Germline V lookup: CDR1 WSHSY, CDR2 SAAADI. CDR3 sequence (DNA): TGCGCCAGCAGTGAGACCTCGCAACAGGGTTCGTATGAGCAGTTCTTC. Translation gives CASSETSQQGSYEQFF.

In DNA, the CDR3 is TGTGCCATCAGTGATCTTAATTCGAGGGAGAACACTGAAGCTTTCTTT. It codes for CAISDLNSRENTEAFF. The rearrangement links TRBV10-3 to TRBJ1-1; unclear D gene. CDR1 and CDR2 (germline): ENHRY, SYGVKD. The length of the CDR3 is 16 residues. V was cut by 3 bases and J by 1 base, with 15 bases left in between.

This clone has only one observation. The chain employs TRBV6-1 and TRBJ1-2, with no clear D. This CDR3 region has 11 residues. The V end lost 6 bases, the J end lost 6 bases, and 8 bases lay between the germline ends. Germline V lookup: CDR1 MNHNS, CDR2 SASEGT. CDR3 in amino acids: CASREDDGYTF. The CDR3 DNA reads as TGTGCCAGCAGGGAGGATGATGGCTACACCTTC.

This clone was observed once. The chain uses TRBV28 and TRBJ1-2; TRBD1 matches 9 bases. Germline V CDR1 and CDR2: MDHEN, SYDVKM. This CDR3 comprises 15 residues. The V gene end was trimmed by 7 bases and the J gene end by 4 bases; junction bases not matched to a gene: 10. For the CDR3, the DNA is TGTGCCAGCATGATACAGGGGGCGAACGTCTATGGCTACACCTTC. It yields the protein CASMIQGANVYGYTF.

This chain links TRBV7-9 with TRBJ2-1; 11 bases are shared with TRBD2. CDR3 length equals 13 residues. The J segment lost 10 bases and the V segment lost 1 base, leaving 0 bases of the junction unmatched. Germline V lookup: CDR1 SEHNR, CDR2 FQNEAQ (reference sequence). The CDR3 region has the DNA TGTGCCAGCAGCTTAGGGACTAGCGGGGAGCAGTTCTTC. Its protein product is CASSLGTSGEQFF.